This T cell receptor beta chain is from a study of response to subunit inactivated influenza vaccine. This clonotype was observed a single time. The antigen is unknown. A much larger clone differs from this one at a single base, so this may be a read error. V shed 7 bases, J shed 6 bases, and the junction held 4 bases outside the gene matches. The germline CDR1 and CDR2 sequences are MNHNY and SVGAGI (reference sequence). The CDR3 is 13 residues long. Study results and caveats: It was suggested by the authors that few new T cells are recruited by each seasonal influenza vaccination.

TCRdb passed the RT-PCR reads through MiXCR, listing each CDR3 protein once. Here the sample spans fewer than 800,000 distinct CDR3 sequences, approximately 14% being singletons. The J gene is TRBJ1-5, the V gene TRBV6-6, with 9 nucleotides matching TRBD1. The TCR originated in a man in his fifties or sixties who received an inactivated influenza vaccine. Sequenced here: PBMCs from blood, sampled approximately 12 days after vaccination. The CDR3 nucleotides are TGTGCCAGCATCATGACAGGGGGTCAGCCCCAGCATTTT. Protein: CASIMTGGQPQHF.